The clone carrying this T cell receptor (beta chain) showed up many times. Antigen specificity is unknown. This sample is part of a study of T-cell reconstitution after alpha-beta-depleted transplantation in children. Points from the study as a whole: Newly produced T cells mostly accounted for T-cell counts and diversity one year post-transplant.

Germline CDR1 is SGHAT and CDR2 is FQNNGV. V lost 5 bases, J lost 6 bases, and 13 bases lay in between. CDR3 length: 13 amino acids. Unique molecular identifiers were built into the TCRbeta library. MiXCR was run by TCRdb on the PCR reads, yielding one entry per CDR3 protein. The data contain about 200,000 distinct CDR3 sequences, approximately 6% of them singletons. This receptor was obtained from a girl less than two years old with combined immunodeficiency, due to receive a stem cell transplant. The chain carries TRBV11-2 and TRBJ1-2; no firm D call. The sequences come from PBMCs, collected before TCRalphabeta/CD19-depleted stem cell transplant. CDR3 coding DNA: TGTGCCAGCAGCCGGTTCTCCCAAGATGGCTACACCTTC. This sequence encodes CASSRFSQDGYTF.